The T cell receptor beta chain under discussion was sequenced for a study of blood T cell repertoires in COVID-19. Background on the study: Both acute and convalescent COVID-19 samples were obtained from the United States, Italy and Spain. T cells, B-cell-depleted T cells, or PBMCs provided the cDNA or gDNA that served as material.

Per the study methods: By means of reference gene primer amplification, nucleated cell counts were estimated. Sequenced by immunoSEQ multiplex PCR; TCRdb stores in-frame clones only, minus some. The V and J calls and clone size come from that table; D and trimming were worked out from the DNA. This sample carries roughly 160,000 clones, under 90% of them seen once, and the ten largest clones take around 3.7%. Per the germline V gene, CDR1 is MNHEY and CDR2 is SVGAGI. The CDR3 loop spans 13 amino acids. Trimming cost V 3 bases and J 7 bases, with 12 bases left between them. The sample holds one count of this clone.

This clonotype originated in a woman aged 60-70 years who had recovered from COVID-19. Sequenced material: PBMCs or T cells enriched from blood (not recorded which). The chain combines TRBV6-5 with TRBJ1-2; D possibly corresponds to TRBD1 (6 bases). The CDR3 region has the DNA TGTGCCAGCAGTTATACAGGGTCCAGTGGCTACACCTTC. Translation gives CASSYTGSSGYTF.